This T cell receptor (beta chain) was recovered during a study of T cells in Graves' hyperthyroidism and ophthalmopathy. Amplification of TCR beta CDR3 regions used RNA as the template. During a first-round RT-PCR of the TCR CDR3, the HTBI primer set was used. One entry per CDR3 protein results from TCRdb running MiXCR on the multiplex PCR reads. Of 500,000 to 750,000 distinct CDR3 sequences listed, about 45% are singletons. At least ten counts were recorded for this clonotype. V lost 3 bases, J lost 3 bases, and 19 bases lay in between. CDR3 length: 18 residues. From germline, CDR1 is KGHDR and CDR2 SFDVKD. Patients aged 18 to 65 with hyperthyroidism were newly diagnosed, with duration under 2 months.

Sequencing used peripheral blood or thyroid tissue (not recorded which). The chain employs TRBV24-1 and TRBJ2-2; D perhaps matches TRBD1 (6 bases). The origin of this receptor is a woman between 18 and 29 years old with Graves' hyperthyroidism. The CDR3 DNA sequence: TGTGCCACCAGTGATCATCCTGGACAGAGGTACCACACCGGGGAGCTGTTTTTT. Its translation: CATSDHPGQRYHTGELFF.